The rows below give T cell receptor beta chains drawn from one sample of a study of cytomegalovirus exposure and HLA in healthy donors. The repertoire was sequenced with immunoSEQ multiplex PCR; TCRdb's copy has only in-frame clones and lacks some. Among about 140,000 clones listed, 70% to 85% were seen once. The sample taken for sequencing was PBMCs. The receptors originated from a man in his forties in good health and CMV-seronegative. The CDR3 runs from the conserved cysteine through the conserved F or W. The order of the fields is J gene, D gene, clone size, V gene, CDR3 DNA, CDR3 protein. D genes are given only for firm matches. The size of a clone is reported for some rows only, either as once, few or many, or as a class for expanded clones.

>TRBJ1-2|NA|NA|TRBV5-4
TGTGCCAGCAGTTTAGGGGGTTCGGGTGGCTACACCTTC
CASSLGGSGGYTF
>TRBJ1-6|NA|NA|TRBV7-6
TGTGCCAGCAGCTTAAACGTTTACGGAGGGGATAATTCACCCCTCCACTTT
CASSLNVYGGDNSPLHF
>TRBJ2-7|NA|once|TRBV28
TGTGCCAGCAGTTCCGGAGCGGCGAAAGGGTACTTC
CASSSGAAKGYF
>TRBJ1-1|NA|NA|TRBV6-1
TGTGCCAGTCTGGTGCAGGGCGCAGGCACTGAAGCTTTCTTT
CASLVQGAGTEAFF
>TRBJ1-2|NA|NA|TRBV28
TGTGCCAGCAGTTTAGGGTCGGGATACGATGGCTACACCTTC
CASSLGSGYDGYTF
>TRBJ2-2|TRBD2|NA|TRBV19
TGTGCCAGTAGTACTAGCGGGACGAACACCGGGGAGCTGTTTTTT
CASSTSGTNTGELFF
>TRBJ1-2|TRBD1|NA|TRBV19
TGTGCCAGTAGTGTCGGGACAGTCTATGGCTACACCTTC
CASSVGTVYGYTF
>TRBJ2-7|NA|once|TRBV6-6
TGTGCCAGCAGCCGAGGGTCCCCCTACGAGCAGTACTTC
CASSRGSPYEQYF
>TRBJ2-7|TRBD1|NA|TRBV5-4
TGTGCCAGCAGCTTGGCCGGACAGGGTGGCTCCTACGAGCAGTACTTC
CASSLAGQGGSYEQYF
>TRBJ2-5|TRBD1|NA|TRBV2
TGTGCCAGGAAGGACAGGCTCCAAGAGACCCAGTACTTC
CARKDRLQETQYF
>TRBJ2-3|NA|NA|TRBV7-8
TGTGCCAGCAGCTTAGCCGGGGGAGTTGGGACAGATACGCAGTATTTT
CASSLAGGVGTDTQYF
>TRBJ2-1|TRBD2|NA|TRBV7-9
TGTTCCAGCAGCTTATTTAGCGGGAGGGCGGGAAATGAGCAGTTCTTC
CSSSLFSGRAGNEQFF
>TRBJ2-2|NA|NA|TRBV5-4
TGTGCCAGCAGCTTGGGCTACGTCGTTGACACCGGGGAGCTGTTTTTT
CASSLGYVVDTGELFF
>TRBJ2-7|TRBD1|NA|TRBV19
TGTGCCAGTAGTACAGGGGGCGAGCAGTACTTC
CASSTGGEQYF
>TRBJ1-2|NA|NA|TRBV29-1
TGCAGCGTTGGAGGGGGTAATTGGGGCGCTAACTATGGCTACACCTTC
CSVGGGNWGANYGYTF
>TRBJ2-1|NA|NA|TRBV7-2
TGTGCCAGCAGCTTAATTGTGGTCGGGCAGTTCTTC
CASSLIVVGQFF
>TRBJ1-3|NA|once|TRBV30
TGTGCCTGGATTCTGGGCGCTGGAAACACCATATATTTT
CAWILGAGNTIYF
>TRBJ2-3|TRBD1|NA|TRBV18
TGTGCCAGCTCACCCGACCGGGACAGGGGGATAAATACGCAGTATTTT
CASSPDRDRGINTQYF
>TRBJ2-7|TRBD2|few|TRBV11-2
TGTGCCAGCAGCTCAACTAGCGGGAGGTCCCCCGGCCTAGTAGGGCAGTACTTC
CASSSTSGRSPGLVGQYF
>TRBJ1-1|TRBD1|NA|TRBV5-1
TGCGCCAGCAGCCTCCGGGACAGGGATTGGAACACTGAAGCTTTCTTT
CASSLRDRDWNTEAFF
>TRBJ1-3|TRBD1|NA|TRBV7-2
TGTGCCAGCAGCAGGGGGCGGTCTGGAAACACCACATATTTT
CASSRGRSGNTTYF
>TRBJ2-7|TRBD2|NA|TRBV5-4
TGTGCCAGCAGCTTAGCGGGACGGCCCGAGCAGTACTTC
CASSLAGRPEQYF
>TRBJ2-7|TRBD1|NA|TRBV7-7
TGTGCCAGCAGCCCGGGACAGTCTTACGAGCAGTACTTC
CASSPGQSYEQYF
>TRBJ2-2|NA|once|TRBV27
TGTGCCAGCAGTTTAAAAAGCCAGACTAACACCGGGGAGCTGTTTTTT
CASSLKSQTNTGELFF
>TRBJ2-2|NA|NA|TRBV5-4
TGTGCCGCCACGGGGGAGATAAACACCGGGGAGCTGTTTTTT
CAATGEINTGELFF
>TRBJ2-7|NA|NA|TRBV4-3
TGCGCCAGCAGCCAAGAGGTAGGCAGGGGAGACCTAACCTACGAGCAGTACTTC
CASSQEVGRGDLTYEQYF
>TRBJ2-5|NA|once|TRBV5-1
TGCGCCAGCAGCTACCCGGGACTGGGTCAAGAGACCCAGTACTTC
CASSYPGLGQETQYF
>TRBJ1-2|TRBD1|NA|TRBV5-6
TGTGCCAGCAGCCCGGGACAGCCGAACTACTATGGCTACACCTTC
CASSPGQPNYYGYTF
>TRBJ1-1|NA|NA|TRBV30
TGTGCCTGGAGTGGTCCCGCCTCAGTTGGTGAAGCTTTCTTT
CAWSGPASVGEAFF
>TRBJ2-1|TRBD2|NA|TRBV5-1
TGCGCCAGCACCACCCCACTAGCTAGCGGGGGGGCCCTGAGGCGAGAGCAGTTCTTC
CASTTPLASGGALRREQFF
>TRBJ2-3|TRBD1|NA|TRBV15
TGTGCCACCAGCAGCCATTTTTTGGACAGGGGGCTTACTAGCACAGATACGCAGTATTTT
CATSSHFLDRGLTSTDTQYF
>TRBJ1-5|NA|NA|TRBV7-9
TGTGCCAGCAGCACCGGGACTCCTTATCAGCCCCAGCATTTT
CASSTGTPYQPQHF
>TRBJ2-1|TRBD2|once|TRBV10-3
TGTGCCATCAGTGACCCCCTCCTGAGCGGGGTCAATGAGCAGTTCTTC
CAISDPLLSGVNEQFF
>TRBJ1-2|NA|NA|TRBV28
TGTGCCAGCAGTCAGGTTAGAGTCAGTGGCTACACCTTC
CASSQVRVSGYTF
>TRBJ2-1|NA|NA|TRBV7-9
TGTGCCAGCAGCTTCCCCAGGAGCGGAGATTACAATGAGCAGTTCTTC
CASSFPRSGDYNEQFF
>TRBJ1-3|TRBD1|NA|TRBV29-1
TGCAGCGTGGCCGGGACAGCTAAAAGAAACACCATATATTTT
CSVAGTAKRNTIYF
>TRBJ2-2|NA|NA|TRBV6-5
TGTGCCAGCAGTTACGTGGGGACACCAGCCGGGGAGCTGTTTTTT
CASSYVGTPAGELFF
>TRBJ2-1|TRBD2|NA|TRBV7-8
TGTGCCAGCAGCTCCAGCGGGGGCCACTACAATGAGCAGTTCTTC
CASSSSGGHYNEQFF
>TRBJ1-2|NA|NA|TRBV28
TGTGCCAGCAGTTACAACAGGGACTATGGCTACACCTTC
CASSYNRDYGYTF
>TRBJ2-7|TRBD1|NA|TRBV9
TGTGCCAGCAGCGTAGGCACAGGGGCCTACGAGCAGTACTTC
CASSVGTGAYEQYF
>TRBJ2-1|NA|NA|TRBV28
TGTGCCAGCAGTTTATTGATCCAGGGGCCGTACAATGAGCAGTTCTTC
CASSLLIQGPYNEQFF
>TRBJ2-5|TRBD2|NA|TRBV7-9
TGTGCCAGCAGCTTAACTAGCGGGAGGGAGACCCAGTACTTC
CASSLTSGRETQYF
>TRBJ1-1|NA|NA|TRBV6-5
TGTGCCAGCAGAAAGGGGGATAGGTACACTGAAGCTTTCTTT
CASRKGDRYTEAFF
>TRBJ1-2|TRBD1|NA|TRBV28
TGTGCCAGCAGTTTATGGGACAGGGGTTGGGACTATGGCTACACCTTC
CASSLWDRGWDYGYTF
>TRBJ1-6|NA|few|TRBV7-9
TGTGCCAGCAGCTCTACAGGTACAATCAACTCACCCCTCCACTTT
CASSSTGTINSPLHF
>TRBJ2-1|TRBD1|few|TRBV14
TGTCCAGGGGGTATTTATTACAATGAGCAGTTCTTC
CPGGIYYNEQFF
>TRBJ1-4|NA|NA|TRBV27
TGTGCCAGCAGTTCGGCGGGTGAAAAACTGTTTTTT
CASSSAGEKLFF
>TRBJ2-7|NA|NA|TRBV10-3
TGTGCCATCAGTCCTCAGGGATTCGAGCAGTACTTC
CAISPQGFEQYF
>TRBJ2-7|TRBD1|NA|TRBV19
TGTGCCAGTAGTATAGATTTGGAGACAGGGTACGACGAGCAGTACTTC
CASSIDLETGYDEQYF
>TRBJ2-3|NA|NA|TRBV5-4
TGTGCCAGCAGCTCGGGAATTGAGTCAGATACGCAGTATTTT
CASSSGIESDTQYF